The sequence of this TCR beta chain was determined in a study of blood T cell repertoires in COVID-19. The overall study: The study counted Cohort 3 donors as recovered given two negative PCRs, clearance, or symptom resolution. The study drew acute and convalescent COVID-19 samples from the United States, Italy and Spain.

Clinical history reported by participants formed the basis on which cohorts were assigned. Authors' processing steps: Estimates of nucleated cell counts were drawn from the amplification of reference gene primers. Repertoires were generated with immunoSEQ multiplex PCR, while TCRdb's copy carries only in-frame clones and drops some. That table furnishes V, J and clone size, whereas the DNA furnished D and trimming. Counted here are around 300,000 clones, approximately 90% occurring once; the ten biggest clones make up 2% to 2.5%. This sequence originates from a woman aged 55-70 years in a cohort exposed to, infected with or recovered from COVID-19 (not recorded which). The specimen was PBMCs or T cells enriched from blood (not recorded which).

In DNA, the CDR3 is TGTGCCAGCAGCCCCGAACAGGGATGGGGCTACACCTTC. Translated: CASSPEQGWGYTF. The rearrangement links TRBV7-2 to TRBJ1-2; perhaps TRBD1 as D (6 bases). The CDR3 is 13 amino acids. Germline lookup yields CDR1 SGHTA and CDR2 FQGNSA. V was shortened by 5 bases and J by 8 bases, with 15 bases between the two germline ends.